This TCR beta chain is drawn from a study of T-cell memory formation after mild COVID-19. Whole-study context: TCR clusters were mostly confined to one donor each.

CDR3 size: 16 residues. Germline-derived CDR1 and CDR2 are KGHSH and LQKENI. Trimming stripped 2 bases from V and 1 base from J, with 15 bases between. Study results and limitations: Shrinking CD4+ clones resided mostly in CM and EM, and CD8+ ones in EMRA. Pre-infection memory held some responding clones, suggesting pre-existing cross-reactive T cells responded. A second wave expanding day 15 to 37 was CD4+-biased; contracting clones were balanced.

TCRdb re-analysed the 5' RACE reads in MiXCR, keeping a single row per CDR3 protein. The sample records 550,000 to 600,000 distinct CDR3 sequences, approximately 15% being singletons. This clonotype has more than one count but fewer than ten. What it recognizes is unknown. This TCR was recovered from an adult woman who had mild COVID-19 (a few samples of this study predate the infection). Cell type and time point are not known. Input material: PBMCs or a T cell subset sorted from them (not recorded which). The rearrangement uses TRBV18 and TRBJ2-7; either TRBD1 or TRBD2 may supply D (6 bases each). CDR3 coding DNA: TGTGCCAGCTCACCAAGGGGGGTCCTCCGGTCCTACGAGCAGTACTTC. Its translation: CASSPRGVLRSYEQYF.